Detailed here is one T cell receptor beta chain. The source of the sample is a study of T cells after yellow fever vaccination. TCRdb reanalysed the 5' RACE reads using MiXCR and keeps one entry per CDR3 protein. The sample shows around 310,000 distinct CDR3 sequences, around 4.5% of them seen only once. The CDR3 is 15 residues long. J gave up 4 bases and V 6 bases, and 8 bases lay outside the gene matches. This sequence joins TRBV12-3 or TRBV12-4 and TRBJ2-2; TRBD1 agrees at 7 bases. The material was PBMCs, obtained 15 days after the yellow fever booster vaccination. The sequence was obtained from a man in his late teens or twenties who received the YFV17D yellow fever vaccine. CDR3 in DNA: TGTGCCAGCAGCCGCGACAGGGCGAGCACCGGGGAGCTGTTTTTT. Amino acid sequence: CASSRDRASTGELFF.